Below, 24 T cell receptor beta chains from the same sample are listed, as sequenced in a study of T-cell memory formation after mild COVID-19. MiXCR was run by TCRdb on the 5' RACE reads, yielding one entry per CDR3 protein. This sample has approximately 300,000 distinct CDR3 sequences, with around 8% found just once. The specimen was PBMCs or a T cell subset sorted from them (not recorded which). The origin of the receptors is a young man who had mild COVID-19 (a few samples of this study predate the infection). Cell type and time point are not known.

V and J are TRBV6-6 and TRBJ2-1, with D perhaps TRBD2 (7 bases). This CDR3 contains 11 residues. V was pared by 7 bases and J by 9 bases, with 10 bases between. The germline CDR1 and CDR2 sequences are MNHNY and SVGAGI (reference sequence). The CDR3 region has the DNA TGTGCCAGCACCCGGGGGGCTGAGCAGTTCTTC. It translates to CASTRGAEQFF.

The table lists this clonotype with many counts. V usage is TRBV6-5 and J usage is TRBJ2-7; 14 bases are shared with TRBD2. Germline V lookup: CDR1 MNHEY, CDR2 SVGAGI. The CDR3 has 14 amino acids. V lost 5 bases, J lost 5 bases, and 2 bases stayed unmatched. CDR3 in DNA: TGTGCCAGCAGTCTGGGACTAGCGGGGGACGAGCAGTACTTC. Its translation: CASSLGLAGDEQYF.

CDR3 sequence: CASSPQGSSTEAFF. The CDR3 DNA sequence: TGCGCCAGCAGTCCACAGGGTTCGAGCACTGAAGCTTTCTTT. The rearrangement joins TRBV23-1 to TRBJ1-1; perhaps TRBD1 as D (6 bases). TRBV23-1 is flagged as an ORF with uncertain function. The CDR3 runs to 14 residues. The V gene lost 4 bases and the J gene lost 4 bases, with 13 bases spanning the gap.

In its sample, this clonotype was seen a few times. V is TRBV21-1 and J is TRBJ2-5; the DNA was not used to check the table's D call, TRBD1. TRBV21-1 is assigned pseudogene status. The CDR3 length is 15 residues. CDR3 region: CASSKAWTGEETQYF. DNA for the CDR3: TGTGCCAGCAGCAAAGCGTGGACAGGGGAAGAGACCCAGTACTTC.

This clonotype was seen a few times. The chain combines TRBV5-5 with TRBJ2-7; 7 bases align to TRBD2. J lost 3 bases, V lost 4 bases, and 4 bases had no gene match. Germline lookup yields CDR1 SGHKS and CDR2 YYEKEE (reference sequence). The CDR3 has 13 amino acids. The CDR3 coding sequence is TGTGCCAGCAGCGGGACTAACATCTACGAGCAGTACTTC. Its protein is CASSGTNIYEQYF.

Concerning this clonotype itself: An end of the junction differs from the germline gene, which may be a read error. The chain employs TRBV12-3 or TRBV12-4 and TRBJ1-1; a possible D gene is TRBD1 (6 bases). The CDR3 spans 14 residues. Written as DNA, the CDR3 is TGTGCCAGCAGTTTAGGTTCCCAGGGGACTGAAGCTTTATTT. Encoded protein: CASSLGSQGTEALF.

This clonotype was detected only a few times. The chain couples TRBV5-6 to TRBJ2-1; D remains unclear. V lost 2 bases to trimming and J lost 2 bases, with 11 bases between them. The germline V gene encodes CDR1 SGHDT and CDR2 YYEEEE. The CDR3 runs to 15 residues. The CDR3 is CASSLETRTYNEQFF. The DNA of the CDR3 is TGTGCCAGCAGCTTAGAGACCCGCACCTACAATGAGCAGTTCTTC. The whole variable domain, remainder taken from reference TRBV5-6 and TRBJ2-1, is DAGVTQSPTHLIKTRGQQVTLRCSPKSGHDTVSWYQQALGQGPQFIFQYYEEEERQRGNFPDRFSGHQFPNYSSELNVNALLLGDSALYLCASSLETRTYNEQFFGPGTRLTVL.

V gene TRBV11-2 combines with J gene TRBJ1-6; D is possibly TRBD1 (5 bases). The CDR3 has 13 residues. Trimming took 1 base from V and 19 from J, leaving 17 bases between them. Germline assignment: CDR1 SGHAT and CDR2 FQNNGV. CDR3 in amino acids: CASSLVGAGGPHF. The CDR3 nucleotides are TGTGCCAGCAGCTTAGTAGGGGCTGGGGGACCTCACTTT.

The CDR3 protein is CASSQDMALAYEQYV. The CDR3 DNA is TGCGCCAGCAGCCAAGATATGGCGCTGGCCTACGAGCAGTACGTC. V is TRBV4-1 and J is TRBJ2-7; D is uncertain. V lost 0 bases to trimming and J lost 2 bases, with 11 bases between them. In germline, CDR1 is MGHRA, CDR2 YSYEKL. The CDR3 is 15 amino acids.

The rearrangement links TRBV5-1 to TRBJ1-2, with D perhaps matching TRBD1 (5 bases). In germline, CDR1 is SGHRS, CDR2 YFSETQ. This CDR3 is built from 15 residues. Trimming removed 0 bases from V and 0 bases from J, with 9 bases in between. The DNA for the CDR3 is TGCGCCAGCAGCTTGGGGATAGGGGCTAACTATGGCTACACCTTC. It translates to CASSLGIGANYGYTF.

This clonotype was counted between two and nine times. The CDR3 reads CASSLTRQGLRTGELFF. For the CDR3, the DNA is TGTGCCAGCAGCCTTACCCGACAGGGGCTTAGGACCGGGGAGCTGTTTTTT. The chain is built from TRBV28 and TRBJ2-2, with 8 bases that match TRBD1. The trim removed 6 bases at V and 5 bases at J, leaving 14 bases unmatched. Germline V gene lookup returns CDR1 MDHEN and CDR2 SYDVKM. This CDR3 contains 17 residues.

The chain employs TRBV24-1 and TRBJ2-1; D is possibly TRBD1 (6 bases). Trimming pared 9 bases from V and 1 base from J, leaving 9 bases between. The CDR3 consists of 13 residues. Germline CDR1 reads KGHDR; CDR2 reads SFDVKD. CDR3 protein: CATQQGSYNEQFF. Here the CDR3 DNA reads TGTGCCACCCAACAGGGTTCCTACAATGAGCAGTTCTTC.

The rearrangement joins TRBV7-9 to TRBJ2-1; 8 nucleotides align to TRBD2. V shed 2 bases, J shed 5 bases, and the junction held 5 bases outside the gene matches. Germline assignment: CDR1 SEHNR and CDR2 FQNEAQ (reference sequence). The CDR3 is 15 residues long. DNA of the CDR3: TGTGCCAGCAGCTTAAGGCGGGGGGACAACAATGAGCAGTTCTTC. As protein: CASSLRRGDNNEQFF.

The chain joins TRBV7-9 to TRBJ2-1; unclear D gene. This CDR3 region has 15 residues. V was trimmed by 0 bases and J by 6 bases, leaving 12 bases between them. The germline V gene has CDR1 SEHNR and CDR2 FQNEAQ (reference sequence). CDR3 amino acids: CASSLARILGNEQFF. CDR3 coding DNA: TGTGCCAGCAGCTTAGCAAGGATATTAGGCAATGAGCAGTTCTTC.

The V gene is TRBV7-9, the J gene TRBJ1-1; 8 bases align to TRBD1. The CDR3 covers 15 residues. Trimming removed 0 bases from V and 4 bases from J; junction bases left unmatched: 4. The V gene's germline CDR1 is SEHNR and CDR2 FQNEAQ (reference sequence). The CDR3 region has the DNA TGTGCCAGCAGCTTAGCGACAGGGGTGGGCACTGAAGCTTTCTTT. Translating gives CASSLATGVGTEAFF. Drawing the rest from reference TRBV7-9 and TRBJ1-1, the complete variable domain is DTGVSQNPRHKITKRGQNVTFRCDPISEHNRLYWYRQTLGQGPEFLTYFQNEAQLEKSRLLSDRFSAERPKGSFSTLEIQRTEQGDSAMYLCASSLATGVGTEAFFGQGTRLTVV.

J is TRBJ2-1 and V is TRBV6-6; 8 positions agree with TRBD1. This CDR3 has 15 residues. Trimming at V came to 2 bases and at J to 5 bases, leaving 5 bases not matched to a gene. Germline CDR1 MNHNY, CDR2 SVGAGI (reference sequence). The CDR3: CASSYGQGLNNEQFF. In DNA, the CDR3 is TGTGCCAGCAGTTACGGACAGGGTCTGAACAATGAGCAGTTCTTC.

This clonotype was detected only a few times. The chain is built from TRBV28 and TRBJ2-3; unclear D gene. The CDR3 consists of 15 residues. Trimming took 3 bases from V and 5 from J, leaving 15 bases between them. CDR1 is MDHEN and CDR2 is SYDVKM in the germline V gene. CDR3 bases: TGTGCCAGCAGTTTTTTGTCGGACGAGAGAGATACGCAGTATTTT. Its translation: CASSFLSDERDTQYF.

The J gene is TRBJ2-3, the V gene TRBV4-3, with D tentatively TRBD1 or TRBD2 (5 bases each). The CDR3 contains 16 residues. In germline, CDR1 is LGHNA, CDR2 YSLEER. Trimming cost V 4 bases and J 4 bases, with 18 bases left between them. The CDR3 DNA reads TGCGCCAGCAGCCTCGGGACGGGACCATCGGCAGATACGCAGTATTTT. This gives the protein CASSLGTGPSADTQYF.

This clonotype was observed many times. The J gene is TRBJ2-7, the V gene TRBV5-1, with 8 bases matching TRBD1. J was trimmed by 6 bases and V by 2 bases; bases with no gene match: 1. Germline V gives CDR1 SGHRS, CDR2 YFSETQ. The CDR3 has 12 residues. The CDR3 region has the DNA TGCGCCAGCAGCTTCGGACAGGGCGAGCAGTACTTC. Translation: CASSFGQGEQYF.

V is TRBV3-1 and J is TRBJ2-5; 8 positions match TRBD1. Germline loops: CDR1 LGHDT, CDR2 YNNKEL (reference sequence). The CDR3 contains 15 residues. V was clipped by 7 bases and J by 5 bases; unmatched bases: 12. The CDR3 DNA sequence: TGTGCCAGCACCCTCAAGACAGGGGTCGGGGAGACCCAGTACTTC. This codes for CASTLKTGVGETQYF.

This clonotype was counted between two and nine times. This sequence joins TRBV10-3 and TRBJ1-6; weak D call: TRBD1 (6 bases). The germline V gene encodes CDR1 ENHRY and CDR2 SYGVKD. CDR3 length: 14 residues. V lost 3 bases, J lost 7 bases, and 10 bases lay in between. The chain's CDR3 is CAISEAGGNSPLHF. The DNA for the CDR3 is TGTGCCATCAGTGAAGCCGGGGGCAATTCACCCCTCCACTTT.

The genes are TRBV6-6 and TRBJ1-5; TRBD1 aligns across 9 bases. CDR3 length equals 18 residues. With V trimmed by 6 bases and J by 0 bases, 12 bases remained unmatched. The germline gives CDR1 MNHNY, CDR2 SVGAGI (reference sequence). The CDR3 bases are TGTGCCAGCAGCCGCGATGGACAGGGGTTTTATAGCAATCAGCCCCAGCATTTT. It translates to CASSRDGQGFYSNQPQHF.

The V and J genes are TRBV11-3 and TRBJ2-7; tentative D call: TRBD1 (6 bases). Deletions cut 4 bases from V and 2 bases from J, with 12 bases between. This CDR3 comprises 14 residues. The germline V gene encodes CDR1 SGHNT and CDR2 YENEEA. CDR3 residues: CASSSRDTPYEQYF. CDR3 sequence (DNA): TGTGCCAGCAGCTCCCGGGACACGCCCTACGAGCAGTACTTC.

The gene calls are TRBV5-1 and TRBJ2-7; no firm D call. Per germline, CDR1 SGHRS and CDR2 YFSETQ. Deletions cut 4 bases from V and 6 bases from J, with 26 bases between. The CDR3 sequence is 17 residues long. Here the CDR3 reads CASSLSPIPSLPGEQYF. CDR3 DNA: TGCGCCAGCAGCCTTAGCCCGATTCCTTCGTTGCCGGGCGAGCAGTACTTC.